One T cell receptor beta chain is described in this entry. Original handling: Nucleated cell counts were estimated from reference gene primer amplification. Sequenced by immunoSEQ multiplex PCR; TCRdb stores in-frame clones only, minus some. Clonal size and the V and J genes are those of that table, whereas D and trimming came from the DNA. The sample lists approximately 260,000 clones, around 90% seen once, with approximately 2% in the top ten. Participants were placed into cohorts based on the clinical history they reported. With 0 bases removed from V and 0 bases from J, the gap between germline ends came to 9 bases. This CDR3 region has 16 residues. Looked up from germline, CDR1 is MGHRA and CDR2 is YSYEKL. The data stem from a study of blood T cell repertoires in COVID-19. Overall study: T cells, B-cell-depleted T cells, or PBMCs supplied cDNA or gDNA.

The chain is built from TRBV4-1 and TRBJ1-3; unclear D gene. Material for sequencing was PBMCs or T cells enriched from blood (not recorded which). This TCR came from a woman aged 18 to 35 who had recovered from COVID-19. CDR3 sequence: CASSQDRRFSGNTIYF. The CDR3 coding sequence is TGCGCCAGCAGCCAAGATAGAAGATTCTCTGGAAACACCATATATTTT.